The TCR beta chain described here comes from a study of blood T cell repertoires in COVID-19. Study background: Material from acute and convalescent COVID-19 was sourced from the United States, Italy and Spain. Nucleic acid was either cDNA or gDNA, and it came from T cells, B-cell-depleted T cells, or PBMCs.

With 5 bases removed from V and 4 bases from J, the gap between germline ends came to 13 bases. This CDR3 has 14 amino acids. Germline CDR1 reads SGHAT; CDR2 reads FQNNGV. Repertoires were generated with immunoSEQ multiplex PCR, while TCRdb's copy carries only in-frame clones and drops some. This table holds 110,000 or so clones, more than 75% found once. This chain joins TRBV11-2 and TRBJ2-3; D gene ambiguous. The sample comprised peripheral blood. The TCR was taken from a man aged 60 to 69 with acute or convalescent COVID-19. The CDR3 loop is CASSPAGKADTQYF. For the CDR3, the DNA is TGTGCCAGCAGCCCCGCAGGTAAAGCAGATACGCAGTATTTT.